Listed here are 28 T cell receptor beta chains from one sample, sequenced in a study of T cell responses to AZD1222 COVID-19 vaccine. Using immunoSEQ multiplex PCR, the repertoire was profiled, and TCRdb retains in-frame clones only, with some absent. The data show roughly 130,000 clones, 92% seen once. The specimen comprised peripheral blood, sampled on day 0 of AZD1222 vaccination. These receptors were obtained from an adult in good health.

This sequence joins TRBV5-1 and TRBJ1-3; 7 nucleotides line up with TRBD1. CDR1 and CDR2 (germline): SGHRS, YFSETQ. Trimming took 5 bases from V and 4 from J; bases not matched to a gene: 6. The CDR3 has 14 residues. CDR3 DNA sequence: TGCGCCAGCAGACGAATGACAGGGGGAAACACCATATATTTT. Translated, it gives CASRRMTGGNTIYF.

The J gene is TRBJ1-3, the V gene TRBV30; the D gene is possibly TRBD1 (5 bases). The length of the CDR3 is 15 residues. Germline lookup yields CDR1 GTSNPN and CDR2 SVGIG (reference sequence). Deletions cut 0 bases from V and 4 bases from J, with 13 bases between. The CDR3 nucleotides read TGTGCCTGGAGTGTATCAGGGAACGTGGGAAACACCATATATTTT. Protein sequence: CAWSVSGNVGNTIYF.

The rearrangement joins TRBV2 to TRBJ2-2, with 12 bases fitting TRBD1. Germline lookup yields CDR1 SNHLY and CDR2 FYNNEI. V trimming: 7 bases; J trimming: 4 bases; junction bases outside the gene matches: 10. The CDR3 has 17 residues. CDR3 amino acids: CASTLGQGAMSTGELFF. The CDR3 coding sequence is TGTGCCAGCACTTTGGGACAGGGGGCAATGAGCACCGGGGAGCTGTTTTTT.

J is TRBJ2-2 and V is TRBV7-2; D unclear. Germline CDR1 SGHTA, CDR2 FQGNSA. Trimming pared 6 bases from V and 0 bases from J, leaving 11 bases between. This CDR3 contains 15 residues. DNA of the CDR3: TGTGCCAGCAGTTCAAGGATCACGAACACCGGGGAGCTGTTTTTT. Protein product: CASSSRITNTGELFF.

This chain joins TRBV6-5 and TRBJ2-2; no clear D. The CDR3 contains 13 residues. V lost 7 bases to trimming and J lost 6 bases, with 12 bases between them. Germline V CDR1 and CDR2: MNHEY, SVGAGI. CDR3 loop: CASTQTYPGELFF. Written as DNA, the CDR3 is TGTGCCAGCACCCAAACATACCCCGGGGAGCTGTTTTTT.

This chain connects TRBV30 to TRBJ1-5, with D perhaps TRBD1 (6 bases). Germline V gene lookup returns CDR1 GTSNPN and CDR2 SVGIG (reference sequence). The V end was cut by 1 base, the J end by 0 bases, with 7 bases between. This CDR3 has 14 amino acids. The CDR3 loop reads CAWSGTVSNQPQHF. The CDR3 DNA reads TGTGCCTGGAGTGGGACAGTTAGCAATCAGCCCCAGCATTTT.

The gene calls are TRBV30 and TRBJ1-1, with D possibly TRBD1 on 5 matching bases. The length of the CDR3 is 13 residues. V was shortened by 2 bases and J by 3 bases, with 10 bases between the two germline ends. Germline CDR1 and CDR2: GTSNPN and SVGIG (reference sequence). CDR3 region: CAWSRGLDTEAFF. CDR3 DNA sequence: TGTGCCTGGAGTAGGGGATTGGACACTGAAGCTTTCTTT.

The J gene is TRBJ2-5, the V gene TRBV20-1; D is unresolved. Trimming shortened V by 5 bases and J by 0 bases, and 4 bases separated the two germline ends. CDR3 length: 11 amino acids. Germline values: CDR1 DFQATT, CDR2 SNEGSKA (reference sequence). CDR3 residues: CSAHYQETQYF. The CDR3, as DNA: TGCAGTGCTCATTACCAAGAGACCCAGTACTTC.

The J gene is TRBJ2-1, the V gene TRBV12-3 or TRBV12-4, with a tentative D call TRBD1 (6 bases). Trimming stripped 5 bases from V and 9 bases from J, with 14 bases between. This CDR3 is 13 amino acids long. The CDR3: CASSQRGSSEQFF. As DNA, the CDR3 is TGTGCCAGCAGTCAGAGGGGGTCGAGTGAGCAGTTCTTC.

The chain carries TRBV15 and TRBJ1-2; 9 bases agree with TRBD1. With 1 base clipped from V and 7 bases from J, the junction kept 7 bases outside the gene matches. CDR1 and CDR2 (germline): LNHNV, YYDKDF (reference sequence). The CDR3 has 15 amino acids. The CDR3 region is CATSRAGQGNFGYTF. The DNA for the CDR3 is TGTGCCACCAGCAGAGCTGGACAGGGGAATTTTGGCTACACCTTC.

This chain uses TRBV27 with TRBJ1-1, with D perhaps TRBD1 (5 bases). Germline loops: CDR1 MNHEY, CDR2 SMNVEV (reference sequence). Trimming took 8 bases from V and 1 from J, leaving 11 bases between them. The CDR3 is 13 residues long. The CDR3 loop reads CASGGSANTEAFF. The CDR3 region has the DNA TGTGCCAGCGGGGGAAGTGCGAACACTGAAGCTTTCTTT.

The rearrangement joins TRBV10-3 to TRBJ2-1, with D possibly TRBD2 on 6 matching bases. CDR1 is ENHRY, CDR2 SYGVKD, per germline. The CDR3 spans 15 residues. V was pared by 3 bases and J by 2 bases, with 11 bases between. CDR3 loop: CAISESSGAYNEQFF. The CDR3, as DNA: TGTGCCATCAGTGAAAGTAGCGGAGCCTACAATGAGCAGTTCTTC.

This sequence joins TRBV28 and TRBJ1-1; D might be TRBD1 (6 bases). This CDR3 has 12 amino acids. Germline-derived CDR1 and CDR2 are MDHEN and SYDVKM. V was clipped by 7 bases and J by 5 bases, with 11 bases between them. In DNA form, the CDR3 reads TGTGCCAGCAATACAGGGTTAACTGAAGCTTTCTTT. Residues: CASNTGLTEAFF.

This chain connects TRBV3-1 (or the pseudogene TRBV3-2) to TRBJ2-7; D gene ambiguous. Germline V lookup: CDR1 LGHDT, CDR2 YNNKEL (reference sequence). V was cut by 1 base and J by 3 bases, with 13 bases left in between. This CDR3 has 15 residues. The CDR3 DNA is TGTGCCAGCAGCCAAGCCCCCGGGCTAAACTACGAGCAGTACTTC. Protein product: CASSQAPGLNYEQYF.

This clone showed up just once. The chain has TRBV7-2 and TRBJ2-3; D is possibly TRBD2 (6 bases). CDR3 length: 15 residues. Germline V gene data show CDR1 as SGHTA and CDR2 as FQGNSA. Trimming removed 0 bases from V and 0 bases from J, with 7 bases in between. CDR3 bases: TGTGCCAGCAGCTTAGCGGGGACTAGCACAGATACGCAGTATTTT. It codes for CASSLAGTSTDTQYF.

V and J are TRBV5-4 and TRBJ1-3, with D perhaps matching TRBD1 (6 bases). Trimming took 4 bases from V and 12 from J, leaving 14 bases between them. The germline V gene encodes CDR1 SGHNT and CDR2 YYREEE (reference sequence). This CDR3 has 12 amino acids. The CDR3 region is CASSDPTGIIYF. In nucleotides, the CDR3 is TGTGCCAGCAGCGACCCGACAGGCATCATATATTTT.

This clone showed up just once. The chain couples TRBV11-2 to TRBJ2-7; 7 bases fit TRBD2. Germline CDR1 reads SGHAT; CDR2 reads FQNNGV. V shed 5 bases and J 5 bases; nucleotides not matched to a gene: 9. The CDR3 sequence is 14 residues long. CDR3 in DNA: TGTGCCAGCAGCCTTTTAGGGAGGGCCCACGAGCAGTACTTC. As protein: CASSLLGRAHEQYF.

The chain is built from TRBV6-5 and TRBJ1-2; 9 positions match TRBD1. The V gene's germline CDR1 is MNHEY and CDR2 SVGAGI. This CDR3 spans 15 amino acids. J gave up 4 bases and V 7 bases, and 10 bases lay outside the gene matches. CDR3 bases: TGTGCCAGCAAACTACAGGGGGCGTCCCCCTATGGCTACACCTTC. Encoded protein: CASKLQGASPYGYTF.

V usage is TRBV18 and J usage is TRBJ2-1; TRBD1 matches at 7 bases. The junction had 1 base not matched to a gene; V was cut back by 0 bases and J by 5 bases. The germline CDR1 and CDR2 sequences are KGHSH and LQKENI. The CDR3 is 14 residues long. The CDR3 protein is CASSPPQGDNEQFF. The CDR3 nucleotides are TGTGCCAGCTCACCACCCCAGGGGGACAATGAGCAGTTCTTC.

The gene calls are TRBV18 and TRBJ1-5; TRBD1 aligns across 8 bases. Trimming cost V 4 bases and J 11 bases; bases outside gene matches: 19. The CDR3 is 17 residues long. Germline V gene sequence: CDR1 KGHSH, CDR2 LQKENI. The CDR3 nucleotides read TGTGCCAGCTCACACGACAGGGGACCCAACGGGTTGAAGGCCCAGCATTTT. This sequence encodes CASSHDRGPNGLKAQHF.

The V gene is TRBV19, the J gene TRBJ2-2; D ambiguous. V was clipped by 7 bases and J by 0 bases, with 9 bases between them. The CDR3 length is 14 residues. The germline V gene has CDR1 LNHDA and CDR2 SQIVND (reference sequence). The DNA for the CDR3 is TGTGCCAGTAACCGGAAGGCGAACACCGGGGAGCTGTTTTTT. Amino acids: CASNRKANTGELFF.

The J gene is TRBJ2-5, the V gene TRBV19; D may be TRBD1 (5 bases). Trimming stripped 7 bases from V and 2 bases from J, with 17 bases between. The germline V gene encodes CDR1 LNHDA and CDR2 SQIVND (reference sequence). This CDR3 spans 15 amino acids. CDR3 loop: CASTQNGHVQETQYF. The CDR3 region has the DNA TGTGCCAGTACCCAGAACGGACATGTACAAGAGACCCAGTACTTC.

The chain is built from TRBV5-6 and TRBJ2-7; the D gene could be TRBD1 or TRBD2 (6 bases each). V was pared by 1 base and J by 9 bases, with 20 bases between. This CDR3 has 15 amino acids. Germline-derived CDR1 and CDR2 are SGHDT and YYEEEE. The CDR3 spells CASSLLRGAPMRQYF. The CDR3 DNA is TGTGCCAGCAGCTTGCTAAGGGGGGCTCCAATGCGGCAGTACTTC.

This sequence joins TRBV3-1 (or the pseudogene TRBV3-2) and TRBJ2-3; 11 nucleotides match TRBD2. V shed 4 bases and J 0 bases; nucleotides not matched to a gene: 12. The CDR3 length is 19 residues. The germline V gene has CDR1 LGHDT and CDR2 YNNKEL (reference sequence). CDR3 region: CASSPGASGRPKSTDTQYF. The CDR3 nucleotides are TGTGCCAGCAGCCCCGGGGCTAGCGGGAGGCCAAAGAGCACAGATACGCAGTATTTT.

This clone was seen only once. The gene calls are TRBV5-1 and TRBJ2-1; D is possibly TRBD1 or TRBD2 (6 bases each). Trimming left V 4 bases short and J 4 bases short, with 18 bases between. This CDR3 comprises 16 residues. CDR1 and CDR2 from the germline V gene are SGHRS and YFSETQ. CDR3 protein: CASSPGHPSVYNEQFF. The CDR3 DNA reads as TGCGCCAGCAGCCCGGGACATCCTAGCGTATACAATGAGCAGTTCTTC.

This chain joins TRBV2 and TRBJ2-3; D perhaps matches TRBD1 (6 bases). V was cut by 6 bases and J by 4 bases, with 11 bases left in between. The CDR3 runs to 13 residues. Germline values: CDR1 SNHLY, CDR2 FYNNEI. CDR3 DNA: TGTGCCAGCAGCCAACAGGGCTCAGATACGCAGTATTTT. Translation: CASSQQGSDTQYF.

The V call is TRBV2, the J call TRBJ1-2; D is perhaps TRBD1 (5 bases). CDR3 length: 15 amino acids. Germline values: CDR1 SNHLY, CDR2 FYNNEI. V was trimmed by 5 bases and J by 5 bases, leaving 18 bases between them. This chain's CDR3 is CASSRSTGLSYGYTF. DNA for the CDR3: TGTGCCAGCAGTCGATCCACGGGACTAAGTTATGGCTACACCTTC.

This rearrangement joins TRBV7-9 to TRBJ2-1; either TRBD1 or TRBD2 may fit D (6 bases each). CDR3 length: 14 residues. Trimming pared 1 base from V and 6 bases from J, leaving 10 bases between. Germline loops: CDR1 SEHNR, CDR2 FQNEAQ (reference sequence). The CDR3 DNA is TGTGCCAGCAGCTTAGAGGGGGGCTCCAATGAGCAGTTCTTC. Encoded protein: CASSLEGGSNEQFF. The whole variable domain, remainder taken from reference TRBV7-9 and TRBJ2-1, is DTGVSQNPRHKITKRGQNVTFRCDPISEHNRLYWYRQTLGQGPEFLTYFQNEAQLEKSRLLSDRFSAERPKGSFSTLEIQRTEQGDSAMYLCASSLEGGSNEQFFGPGTRLTVL.